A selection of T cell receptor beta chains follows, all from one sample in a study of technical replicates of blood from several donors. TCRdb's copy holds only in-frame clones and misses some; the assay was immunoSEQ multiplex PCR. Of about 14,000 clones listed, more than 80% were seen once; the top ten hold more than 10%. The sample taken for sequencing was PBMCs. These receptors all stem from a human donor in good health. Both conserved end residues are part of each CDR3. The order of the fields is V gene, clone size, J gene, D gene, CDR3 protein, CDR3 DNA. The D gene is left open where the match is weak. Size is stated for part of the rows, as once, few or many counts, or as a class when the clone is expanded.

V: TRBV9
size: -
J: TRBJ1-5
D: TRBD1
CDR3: CASSVSGGFGQPQHF
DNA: TGTGCCAGCAGCGTGTCAGGGGGATTCGGTCAGCCCCAGCATTTT

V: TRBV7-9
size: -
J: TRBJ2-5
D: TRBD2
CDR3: CASSFELSGSRERQETQYF
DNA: TGTGCCAGCAGCTTCGAACTTAGCGGGAGCCGAGAGCGGCAAGAGACCCAGTACTTC

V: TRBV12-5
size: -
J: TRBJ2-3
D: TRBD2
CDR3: CASGLGTSGRSDTQYF
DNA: TGTGCTAGTGGTTTGGGAACTAGCGGGAGGTCAGATACGCAGTATTTT

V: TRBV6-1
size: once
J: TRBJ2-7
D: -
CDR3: CASSEIRGAEQYF
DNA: TGTGCCAGCAGTGAAATAAGGGGTGCCGAGCAGTACTTC

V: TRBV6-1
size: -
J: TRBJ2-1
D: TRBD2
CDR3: CASTGLAGVGNEQFF
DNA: TGTGCCAGCACAGGTCTAGCGGGAGTTGGAAATGAGCAGTTCTTC

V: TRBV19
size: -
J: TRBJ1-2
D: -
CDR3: CASSTPGGVDYGYTF
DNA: TGTGCCAGTAGTACCCCGGGAGGGGTCGACTATGGCTACACCTTC

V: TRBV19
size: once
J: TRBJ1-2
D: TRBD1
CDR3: CASSNKPQGANYGYTF
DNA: TGTGCCAGTAGTAACAAACCCCAGGGGGCTAACTATGGCTACACCTTC

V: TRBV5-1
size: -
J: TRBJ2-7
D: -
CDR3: CASSTSVAGTSEQYF
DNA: -

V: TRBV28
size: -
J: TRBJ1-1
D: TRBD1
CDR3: CASNPTGTNTEAFF
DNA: TGTGCCAGCAATCCGACAGGGACGAACACTGAAGCTTTCTTT

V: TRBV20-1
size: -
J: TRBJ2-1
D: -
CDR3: CSASNLYEQFF
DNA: TGCAGTGCTAGCAACTTATATGAGCAGTTCTTC

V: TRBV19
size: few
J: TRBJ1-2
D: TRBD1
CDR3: CASSPTGVNYGYTF
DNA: TGTGCCAGTAGCCCGACAGGGGTCAACTATGGCTACACCTTC

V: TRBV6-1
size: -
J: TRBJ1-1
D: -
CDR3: CASSVFGSAVNTEAFF
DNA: TGTGCCAGCAGTGTTTTCGGGTCAGCTGTGAACACTGAAGCTTTCTTT

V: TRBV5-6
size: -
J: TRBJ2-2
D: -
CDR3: CASSFQNTGELFF
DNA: TGTGCCAGCAGCTTCCAGAACACCGGGGAGCTGTTTTTT

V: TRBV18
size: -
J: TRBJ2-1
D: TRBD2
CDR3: CASTPGGTSGIHEQFF
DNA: TGTGCCAGCACTCCGGGGGGGACTAGCGGGATCCATGAGCAGTTCTTC

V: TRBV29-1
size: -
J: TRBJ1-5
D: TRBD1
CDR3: CSVRQGGQPQHF
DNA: TGCAGCGTACGACAGGGGGGTCAGCCCCAGCATTTT

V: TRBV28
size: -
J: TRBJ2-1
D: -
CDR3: CASSGTRRREFF
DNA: TGTGCCAGCAGTGGCACCCGGCGGCGAGAGTTCTTC

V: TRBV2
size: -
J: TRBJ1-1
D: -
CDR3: CASSGREASNTEAFF
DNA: TGTGCCAGCAGTGGCCGAGAGGCCTCGAACACTGAAGCTTTCTTT

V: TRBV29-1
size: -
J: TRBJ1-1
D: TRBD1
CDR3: CSVRPLTGNMNTEAFF
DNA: TGCAGCGTCAGGCCCTTGACAGGGAACATGAACACTGAAGCTTTCTTT

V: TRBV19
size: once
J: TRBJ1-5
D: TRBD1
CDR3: CASSPDRVDNQPQHF
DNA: TGTGCCAGTAGTCCGGACAGGGTTGACAATCAGCCCCAGCATTTT

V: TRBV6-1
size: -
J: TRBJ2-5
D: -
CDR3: CASSGGPEGETQYF
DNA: TGTGCCAGCAGTGGAGGGCCGGAGGGAGAGACCCAGTACTTC

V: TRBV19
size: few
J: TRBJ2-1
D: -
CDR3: CASSIGGHINEQFF
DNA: TGTGCCAGTAGTATAGGGGGACACATCAATGAGCAGTTCTTC

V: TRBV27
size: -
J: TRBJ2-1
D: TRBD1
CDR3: CASRSLDREVNEQFF
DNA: TGTGCCAGCCGATCACTGGACAGGGAAGTTAATGAGCAGTTCTTC

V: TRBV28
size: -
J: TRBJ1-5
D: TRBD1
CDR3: CASRVDRGGINQPQHF
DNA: TGTGCCAGCAGGGTCGACAGGGGCGGAATCAATCAGCCCCAGCATTTT

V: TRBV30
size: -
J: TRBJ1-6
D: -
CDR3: CAWSPGRGDSPLHF
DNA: TGTGCCTGGAGCCCCGGGAGAGGGGATTCACCCCTCCACTTT

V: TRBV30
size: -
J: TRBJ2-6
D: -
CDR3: CAWSPGQPGANVLTF
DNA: TGTGCCTGGAGTCCTGGGCAGCCTGGGGCCAACGTCCTGACTTTC

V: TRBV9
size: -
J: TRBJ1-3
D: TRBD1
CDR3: CASSAWTGRNTIYF
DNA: TGTGCCAGCAGCGCCTGGACAGGCCGAAACACCATATATTTT

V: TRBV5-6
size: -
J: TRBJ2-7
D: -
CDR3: CASSQPGMTYEQYF
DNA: TGTGCCAGCAGCCAGCCCGGGATGACCTACGAGCAGTACTTC

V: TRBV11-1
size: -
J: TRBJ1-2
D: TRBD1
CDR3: CASSHATGFAYGYTF
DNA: TGTGCCAGCAGCCACGCGACAGGGTTTGCCTATGGCTACACCTTC

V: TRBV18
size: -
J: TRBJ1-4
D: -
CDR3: CASSLGLLEKLFF
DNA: TGTGCCAGCTCACTTGGACTTCTCGAAAAACTGTTTTTT

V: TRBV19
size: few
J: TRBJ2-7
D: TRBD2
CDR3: CASSIGTSGKSSYEQYF
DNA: TGTGCCAGTAGTATTGGGACTAGCGGTAAAAGCTCCTACGAGCAGTACTTC

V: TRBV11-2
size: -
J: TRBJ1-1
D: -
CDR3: CASSPRTGAFEAFF
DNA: TGTGCCAGCAGCCCTCGGACTGGTGCGTTCGAAGCTTTCTTT

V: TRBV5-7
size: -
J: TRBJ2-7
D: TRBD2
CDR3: CASSSCGSYEQYF
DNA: TGTGCCAGCAGCTCATGCGGGAGCTACGAGCAGTACTTC

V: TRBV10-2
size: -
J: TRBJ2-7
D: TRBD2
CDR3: CASSEDLAGGKVCDF
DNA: TGCGCCAGCAGTGAGGATCTAGCGGGAGGGAAAGTATGCGACTTC

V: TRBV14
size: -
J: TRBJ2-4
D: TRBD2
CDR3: CASSQDFSTSGTNLAKNIQYF
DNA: TGTGCCAGCAGCCAAGATTTTTCAACTAGCGGGACTAACTTAGCCAAAAACATTCAGTACTTC

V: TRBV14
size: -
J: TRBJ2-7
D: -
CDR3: CASSQDREPRGAYEQYF
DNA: TGTGCCAGCAGCCAAGATCGGGAGCCCCGAGGCGCCTACGAGCAGTACTTC

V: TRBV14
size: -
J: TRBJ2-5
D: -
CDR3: CASSPLVTRKAETQYF
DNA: TGTGCCAGCAGCCCCTTGGTCACTAGGAAAGCTGAGACCCAGTACTTC

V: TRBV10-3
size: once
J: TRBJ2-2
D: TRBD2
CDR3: CAISVQREDTGELFF
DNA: TGTGCCATCAGTGTTCAGCGGGAGGACACCGGGGAGCTGTTTTTT

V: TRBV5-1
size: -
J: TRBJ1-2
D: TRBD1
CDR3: CASRGQGANYGYTF
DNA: TGCGCCAGCAGGGGACAGGGGGCCAACTATGGCTACACCTTC

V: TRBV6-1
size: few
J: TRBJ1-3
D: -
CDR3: CASSAYRDNSGNTIYF
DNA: TGTGCCAGCAGTGCCTACAGGGACAACTCTGGAAACACCATATATTTT

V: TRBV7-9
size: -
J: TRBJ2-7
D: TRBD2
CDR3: CASSSPGTSSYEQYF
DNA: TGTGCCAGCAGCTCCCCCGGGACTAGCTCCTACGAGCAGTACTTC